These T cell receptor beta chains were read from a single sample in a study of PD-1 blockade in classical Hodgkin lymphoma. The method was immunoSEQ multiplex PCR; TCRdb's version includes in-frame clones alone and lacks a portion of them. Here the sample spans roughly 20,000 clones, roughly four fifths being singletons. This material consisted of CD4+ T cells from blood, taken before the fourth cycle of nivolumab. All receptors derive from a human donor with classical Hodgkin lymphoma. Each CDR3 is given with its conserved first and last residue. Each record gives: D gene, J gene, clone size, V gene, CDR3 protein, CDR3 DNA. The D gene is left open where the match is weak. Not every row has a clone size; where given, it reads once, few, many or a size class.

NA | TRBJ1-5 | NA | TRBV7-2 | CASSLDYTGNQPQHF | TGTGCCAGCAGCTTAGATTATACTGGCAATCAGCCCCAGCATTTT
NA | TRBJ2-7 | NA | TRBV5-1 | CASSEGGPYEQYF | TGCGCCAGCAGTGAGGGGGGTCCCTACGAGCAGTACTTC
NA | TRBJ2-1 | once | TRBV4-3 | CASSQEGLDGLNEQFF | TGCGCCAGCAGCCAAGAAGGGTTGGACGGACTCAATGAGCAGTTCTTC
NA | TRBJ1-1 | NA | TRBV28 | CASSLVGFPTEAFF | TGTGCCAGCAGTTTGGTAGGGTTTCCCACTGAAGCTTTCTTT
TRBD1 | TRBJ1-1 | few | TRBV27 | CASRGQAMGRTEAFF | TGTGCCAGCAGGGGACAGGCGATGGGACGGACTGAAGCTTTCTTT
NA | TRBJ2-5 | NA | TRBV11-2 | CASSLEGSPGVWTQYF | TGTGCCAGCAGCTTAGAGGGCAGCCCCGGCGTGTGGACCCAGTACTTC
TRBD1 | TRBJ2-2 | NA | TRBV5-1 | CASSFRDRYTGELFF | TGCGCCAGCAGCTTCCGGGACAGGTATACCGGGGAGCTGTTTTTT
NA | TRBJ2-5 | NA | TRBV18 | CASSPWSRETQYF | TGTGCCAGCTCACCATGGAGCCGGGAGACCCAGTACTTC
TRBD2 | TRBJ2-2 | NA | TRBV5-4 | CASSLYISGSGGELFF | TGTGCCAGCAGCTTATACATTAGCGGGAGTGGCGGGGAGCTGTTTTTT
NA | TRBJ2-1 | NA | TRBV2 | CASIRIPGQDEQFF | TGTGCCAGCATTCGCATCCCGGGACAAGATGAGCAGTTCTTC
NA | TRBJ2-2 | NA | TRBV15 | CATSRDRLAGELFF | TGTGCCACCAGCAGAGACCGGCTGGCCGGGGAGCTGTTTTTT
NA | TRBJ2-1 | NA | TRBV6-1 | CASTFINEQFF | TGTGCCAGCACCTTCATAAATGAGCAGTTCTTC
TRBD1 | TRBJ2-1 | NA | TRBV11-3 | CASSLDRGGQYNEQFF | TGTGCCAGCAGCTTAGATAGAGGGGGCCAATACAATGAGCAGTTCTTC
NA | TRBJ2-3 | NA | TRBV19 | CASSKRTGGAGSPTDTQYF | TGTGCCAGTAGTAAACGTACCGGTGGGGCTGGATCTCCCACAGATACGCAGTATTTT
TRBD1 | TRBJ1-3 | NA | TRBV2 | CASSRQGTGNTIYF | TGTGCCAGCAGTCGACAGGGTACTGGAAACACCATATATTTT
NA | TRBJ2-2 | NA | TRBV27 | CASSPGKKLDTGELFF | TGTGCCAGCAGTCCCGGGAAAAAGCTGGACACCGGGGAGCTGTTTTTT
NA | TRBJ2-7 | NA | TRBV21-1 | CATPRVISYEQYF | TGTGCCACCCCTCGAGTCATCTCCTACGAGCAGTACTTC
TRBD1 | TRBJ2-4 | NA | TRBV30 | CAYRQGLAKNIQYF | TGTGCCTACCGACAGGGTTTAGCCAAAAACATTCAGTACTTC
NA | TRBJ2-2 | NA | TRBV7-2 | CASSSPGLANTGELFF | TGTGCCAGCAGCTCCCCGGGACTGGCGAACACCGGGGAGCTGTTTTTT
TRBD1 | TRBJ2-3 | NA | TRBV5-1 | CASSSGQGAFNTQYF | TGCGCCAGCAGTTCAGGACAGGGGGCATTTAATACGCAGTATTTT
TRBD2 | TRBJ2-3 | NA | TRBV5-1 | CASSLGASGEDTQYF | TGCGCCAGCAGCTTGGGGGCTAGCGGGGAGGATACGCAGTATTTT
TRBD2 | TRBJ2-1 | NA | TRBV6-4 | CASSEAAGGPEFF | TGTGCCAGCAGTGAGGCGGCGGGAGGGCCGGAGTTCTTC
TRBD2 | TRBJ2-3 | NA | TRBV5-1 | CASSLNSLAGGPISTDTQYF | TGCGCCAGCAGCCTTAACTCCCTAGCGGGGGGGCCGATTAGCACAGATACGCAGTATTTT
NA | TRBJ1-5 | NA | TRBV15 | CATSRDPRGNQPQHF | TGTGCCACCAGCAGAGATCCCAGGGGTAACCAGCCCCAGCATTTT
NA | TRBJ1-2 | NA | TRBV27 | CASSSRELYGYTF | TGTGCCAGCAGTTCCAGGGAGCTCTATGGCTACACCTTC
NA | TRBJ1-1 | NA | TRBV18 | CASSPTGRITEAFF | TGTGCCAGCTCACCAACGGGGCGGATCACTGAAGCTTTCTTT
NA | TRBJ1-1 | NA | TRBV19 | CASQGPPKGLNTEAFF | TGTGCCAGCCAGGGTCCTCCTAAAGGCTTGAACACTGAAGCTTTCTTT